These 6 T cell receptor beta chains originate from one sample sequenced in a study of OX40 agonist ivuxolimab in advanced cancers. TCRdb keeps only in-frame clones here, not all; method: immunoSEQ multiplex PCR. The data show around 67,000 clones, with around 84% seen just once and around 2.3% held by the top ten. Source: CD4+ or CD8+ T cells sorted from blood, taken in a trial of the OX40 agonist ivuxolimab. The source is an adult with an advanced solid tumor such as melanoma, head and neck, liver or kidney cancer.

DNA of the CDR3: TGTGCCAGCAGCGTAGACCGACGATCTGAAGCTTTCTTT. This codes for CASSVDRRSEAFF. V is TRBV9 and J is TRBJ1-1; D is uncertain. V lost 0 bases and J 6 bases, leaving 9 bases between the germline ends. Germline V gene lookup returns CDR1 SGDLS and CDR2 YYNGEE. The length of the CDR3 is 13 residues.

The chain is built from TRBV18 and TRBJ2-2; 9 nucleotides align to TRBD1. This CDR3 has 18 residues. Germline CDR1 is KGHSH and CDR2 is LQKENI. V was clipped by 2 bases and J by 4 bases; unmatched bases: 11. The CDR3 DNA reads TGTGCCAGCTCACCAGATTTCGGGACAGGGACGACCACCGGGGAGCTGTTTTTT. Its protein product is CASSPDFGTGTTTGELFF.

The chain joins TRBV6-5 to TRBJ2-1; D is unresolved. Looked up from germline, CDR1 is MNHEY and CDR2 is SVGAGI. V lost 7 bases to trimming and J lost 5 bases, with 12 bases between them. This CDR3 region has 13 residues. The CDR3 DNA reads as TGTGCCAGCAACCTACGACCGAACAATGAGCAGTTCTTC. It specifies CASNLRPNNEQFF.

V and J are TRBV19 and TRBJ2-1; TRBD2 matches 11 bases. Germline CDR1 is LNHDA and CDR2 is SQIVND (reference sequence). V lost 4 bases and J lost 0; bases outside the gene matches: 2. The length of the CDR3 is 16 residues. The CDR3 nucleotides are TGTGCCAGTAGTAGACTAGCGGGGAGCTCCTACAATGAGCAGTTCTTC. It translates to CASSRLAGSSYNEQFF.

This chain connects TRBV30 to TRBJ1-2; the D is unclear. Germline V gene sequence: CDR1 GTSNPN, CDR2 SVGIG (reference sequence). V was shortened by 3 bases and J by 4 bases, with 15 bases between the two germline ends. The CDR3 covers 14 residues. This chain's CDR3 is CAWSERWAGYGYTF. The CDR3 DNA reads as TGTGCCTGGAGCGAGAGGTGGGCGGGCTATGGCTACACCTTC.

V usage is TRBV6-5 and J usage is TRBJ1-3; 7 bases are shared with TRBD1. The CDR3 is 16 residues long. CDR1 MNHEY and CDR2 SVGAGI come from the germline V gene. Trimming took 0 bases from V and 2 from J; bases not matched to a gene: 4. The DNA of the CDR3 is TGTGCCAGCAGTTACTCGACAGGGAAGGCTGGAAACACCATATATTTT. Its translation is CASSYSTGKAGNTIYF.